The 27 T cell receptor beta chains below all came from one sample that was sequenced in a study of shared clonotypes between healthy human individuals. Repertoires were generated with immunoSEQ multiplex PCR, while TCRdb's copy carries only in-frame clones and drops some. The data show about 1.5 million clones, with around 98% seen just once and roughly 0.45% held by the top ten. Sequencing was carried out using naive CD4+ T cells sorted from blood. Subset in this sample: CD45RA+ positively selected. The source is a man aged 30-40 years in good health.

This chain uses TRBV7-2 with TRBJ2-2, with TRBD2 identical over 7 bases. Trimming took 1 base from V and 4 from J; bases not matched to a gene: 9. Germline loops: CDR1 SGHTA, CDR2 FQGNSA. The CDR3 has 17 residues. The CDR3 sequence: CASSLDLLARRTGELFF. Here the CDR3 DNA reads TGTGCCAGCAGCTTAGATCTACTAGCGCGCCGCACCGGGGAGCTGTTTTTT.

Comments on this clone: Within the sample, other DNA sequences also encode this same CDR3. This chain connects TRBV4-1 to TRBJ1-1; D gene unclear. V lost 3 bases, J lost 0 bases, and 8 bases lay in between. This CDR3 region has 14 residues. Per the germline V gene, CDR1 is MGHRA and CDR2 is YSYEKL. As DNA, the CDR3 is TGCGCCAGCAGCCAGGAGGGCGTGAACACTGAAGCTTTCTTT. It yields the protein CASSQEGVNTEAFF.

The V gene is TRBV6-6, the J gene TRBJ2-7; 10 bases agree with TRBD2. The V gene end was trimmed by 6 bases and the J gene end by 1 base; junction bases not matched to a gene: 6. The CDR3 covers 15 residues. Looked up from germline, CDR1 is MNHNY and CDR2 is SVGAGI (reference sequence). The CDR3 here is CASSRIAGGSYEQYF. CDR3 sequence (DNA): TGTGCCAGCAGCCGAATAGCGGGAGGTTCCTACGAGCAGTACTTC.

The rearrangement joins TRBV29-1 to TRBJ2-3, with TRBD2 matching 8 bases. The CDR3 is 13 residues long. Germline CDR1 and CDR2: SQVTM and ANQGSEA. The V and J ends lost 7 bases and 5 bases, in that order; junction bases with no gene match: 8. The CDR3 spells CSASAGVLDTQYF. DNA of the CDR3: TGCAGCGCCTCAGCGGGAGTCCTAGATACGCAGTATTTT.

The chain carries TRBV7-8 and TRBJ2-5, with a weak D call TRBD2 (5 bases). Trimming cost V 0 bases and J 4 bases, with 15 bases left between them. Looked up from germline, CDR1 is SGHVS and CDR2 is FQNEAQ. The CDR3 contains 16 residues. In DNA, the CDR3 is TGTGCCAGCAGCTTAGCGCGTGCGGGCACAATAGAGACCCAGTACTTC. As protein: CASSLARAGTIETQYF.

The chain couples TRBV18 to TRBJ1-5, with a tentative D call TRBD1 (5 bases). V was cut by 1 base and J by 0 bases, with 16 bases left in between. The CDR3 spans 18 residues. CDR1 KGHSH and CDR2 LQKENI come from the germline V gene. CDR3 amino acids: CASSPQGMRRYSNQPQHF. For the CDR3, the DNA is TGTGCCAGCTCACCACAGGGGATGCGCCGTTATAGCAATCAGCCCCAGCATTTT.

CDR3 protein: CASSLGGGTSRYNEQFF. CDR3 DNA sequence: TGTGCCAGCAGCCTAGGAGGGGGGACTAGCCGTTACAATGAGCAGTTCTTC. The chain links TRBV9 to TRBJ2-1, with 9 bases aligning to TRBD2. Germline trimming cut 4 bases from V and 4 bases from J; bases unmatched to any gene: 12. The CDR3 extends over 17 amino acids. CDR1 is SGDLS, CDR2 YYNGEE, per germline. Drawing the rest from reference TRBV9 and TRBJ2-1, the complete variable domain is DSGVTQTPKHLITATGQRVTLRCSPRSGDLSVYWYQQSLDQGLQFLIQYYNGEERAKGNILERFSAQQFPDLHSELNLSSLELGDSALYFCASSLGGGTSRYNEQFFGPGTRLTVL.

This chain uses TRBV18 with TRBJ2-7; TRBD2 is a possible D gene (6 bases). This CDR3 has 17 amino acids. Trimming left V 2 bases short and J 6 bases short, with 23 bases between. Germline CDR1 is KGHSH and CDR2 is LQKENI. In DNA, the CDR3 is TGTGCCAGCTCACCAAGGGCTGGGGGAGGAGGTTCTTCCGAGCAGTACTTC. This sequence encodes CASSPRAGGGGSSEQYF.

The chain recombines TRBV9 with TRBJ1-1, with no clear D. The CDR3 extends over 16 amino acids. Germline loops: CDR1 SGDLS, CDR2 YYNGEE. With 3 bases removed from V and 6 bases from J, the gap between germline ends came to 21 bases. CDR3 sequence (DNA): TGTGCCAGCAGCGGGAATACGGGCCTCCCTGCCCCTGAAGCTTTCTTT. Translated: CASSGNTGLPAPEAFF.

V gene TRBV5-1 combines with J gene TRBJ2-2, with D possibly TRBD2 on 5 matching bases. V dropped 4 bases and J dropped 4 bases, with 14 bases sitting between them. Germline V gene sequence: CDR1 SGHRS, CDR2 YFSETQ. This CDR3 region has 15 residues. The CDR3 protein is CASSERTRGTGELFF. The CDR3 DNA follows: TGCGCCAGCAGCGAACGGACCCGGGGCACCGGGGAGCTGTTTTTT.

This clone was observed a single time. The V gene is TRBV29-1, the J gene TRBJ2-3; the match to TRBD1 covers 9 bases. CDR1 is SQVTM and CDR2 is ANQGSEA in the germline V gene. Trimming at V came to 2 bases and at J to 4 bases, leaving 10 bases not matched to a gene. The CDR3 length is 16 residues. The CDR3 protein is CSVEWPGQGRADTQYF. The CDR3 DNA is TGCAGCGTTGAATGGCCGGGACAGGGCAGGGCAGATACGCAGTATTTT.

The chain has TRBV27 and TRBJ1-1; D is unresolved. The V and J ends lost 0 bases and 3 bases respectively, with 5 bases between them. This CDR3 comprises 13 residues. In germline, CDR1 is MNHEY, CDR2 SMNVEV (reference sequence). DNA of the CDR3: TGTGCCAGCAGTTTATCTCTGTACACTGAAGCTTTCTTT. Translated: CASSLSLYTEAFF.

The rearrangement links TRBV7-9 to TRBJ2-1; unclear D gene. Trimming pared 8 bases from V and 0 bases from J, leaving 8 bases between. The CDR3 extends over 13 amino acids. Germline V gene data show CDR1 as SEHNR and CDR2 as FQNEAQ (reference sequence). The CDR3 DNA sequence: TGTGCCAGCGATCTTAGCTCCTACAATGAGCAGTTCTTC. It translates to CASDLSSYNEQFF.

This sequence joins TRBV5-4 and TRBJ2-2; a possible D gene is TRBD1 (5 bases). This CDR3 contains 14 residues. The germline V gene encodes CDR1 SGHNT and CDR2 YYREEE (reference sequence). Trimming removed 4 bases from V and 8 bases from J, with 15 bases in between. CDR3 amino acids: CASSPGSVFGELFF. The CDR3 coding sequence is TGTGCCAGCAGCCCAGGGTCGGTTTTTGGGGAGCTGTTTTTT.

The CDR3 region is CASSEGQGSGWGYQETQYF. Written as DNA, the CDR3 is TGTGCCAGCAGCGAAGGCCAGGGAAGCGGGTGGGGTTACCAAGAGACCCAGTACTTC. The chain combines TRBV7-2 with TRBJ2-5; a possible D gene is TRBD2 (6 bases). V lost 5 bases, J lost 0 bases, and 25 bases lay in between. Germline CDR1 is SGHTA and CDR2 is FQGNSA. There are 19 residues in the CDR3.

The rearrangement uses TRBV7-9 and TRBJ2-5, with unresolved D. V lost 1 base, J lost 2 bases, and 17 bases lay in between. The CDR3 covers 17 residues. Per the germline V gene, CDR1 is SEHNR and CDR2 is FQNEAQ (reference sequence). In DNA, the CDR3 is TGTGCCAGCAGCTTAGTGGTAGACAACAGTGCACAAGAGACCCAGTACTTC. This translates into CASSLVVDNSAQETQYF.

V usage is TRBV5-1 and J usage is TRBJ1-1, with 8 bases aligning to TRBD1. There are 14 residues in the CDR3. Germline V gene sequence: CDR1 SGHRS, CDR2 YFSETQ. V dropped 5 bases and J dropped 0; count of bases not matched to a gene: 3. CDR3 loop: CASRRTGLNTEAFF. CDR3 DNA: TGCGCCAGCAGACGGACAGGGTTGAACACTGAAGCTTTCTTT.

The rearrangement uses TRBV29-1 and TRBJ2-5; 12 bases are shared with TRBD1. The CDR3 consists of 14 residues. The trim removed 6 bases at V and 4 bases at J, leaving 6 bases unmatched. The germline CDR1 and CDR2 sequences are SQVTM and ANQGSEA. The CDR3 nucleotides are TGCAGCGTGGGACAGGGGGCGCTGGTAGAGACCCAGTACTTC. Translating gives CSVGQGALVETQYF.

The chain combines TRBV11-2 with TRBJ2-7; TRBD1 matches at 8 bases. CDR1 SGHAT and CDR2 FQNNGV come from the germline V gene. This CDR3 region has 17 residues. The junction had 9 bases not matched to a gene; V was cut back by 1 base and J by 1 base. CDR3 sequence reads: CASSLALGQGLSYEQYF. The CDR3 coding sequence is TGTGCCAGCAGCTTAGCCCTAGGACAGGGCCTGTCCTACGAGCAGTACTTC. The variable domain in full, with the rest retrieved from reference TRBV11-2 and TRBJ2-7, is EAGVAQSPRYKIIEKRQSVAFWCNPISGHATLYWYQQILGQGPKLLIQFQNNGVVDDSQLPKDRFSAERLKGVDSTLKIQPAKLEDSAVYLCASSLALGQGLSYEQYFGPGTRLTVT.

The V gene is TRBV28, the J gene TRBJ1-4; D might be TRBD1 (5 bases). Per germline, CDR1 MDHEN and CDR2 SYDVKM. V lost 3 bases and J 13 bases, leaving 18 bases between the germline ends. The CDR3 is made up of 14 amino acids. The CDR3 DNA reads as TGTGCCAGCAGTTTCTATCAGGGAGTAAGGGGACTGTTTTTT. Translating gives CASSFYQGVRGLFF.

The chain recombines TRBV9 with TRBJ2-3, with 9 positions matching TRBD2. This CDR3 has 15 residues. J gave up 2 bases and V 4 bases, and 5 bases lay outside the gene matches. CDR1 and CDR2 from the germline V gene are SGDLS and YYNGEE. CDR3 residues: CASSTGLASTDTQYF. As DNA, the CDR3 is TGTGCCAGCAGCACCGGACTAGCGTCCACAGATACGCAGTATTTT.

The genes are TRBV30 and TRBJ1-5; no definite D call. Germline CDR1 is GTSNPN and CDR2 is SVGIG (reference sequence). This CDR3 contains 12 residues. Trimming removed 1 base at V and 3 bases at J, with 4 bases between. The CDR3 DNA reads TGTGCCTGGAGTGGGGTCAATCAGCCCCAGCATTTT. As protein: CAWSGVNQPQHF.

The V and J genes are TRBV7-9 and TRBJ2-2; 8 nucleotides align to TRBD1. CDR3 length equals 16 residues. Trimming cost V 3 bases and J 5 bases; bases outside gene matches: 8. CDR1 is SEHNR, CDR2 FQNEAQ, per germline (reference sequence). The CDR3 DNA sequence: TGTGCCAGCAGCTTTACGGGACAGGAAGGGACCGGGGAGCTGTTTTTT. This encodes CASSFTGQEGTGELFF.

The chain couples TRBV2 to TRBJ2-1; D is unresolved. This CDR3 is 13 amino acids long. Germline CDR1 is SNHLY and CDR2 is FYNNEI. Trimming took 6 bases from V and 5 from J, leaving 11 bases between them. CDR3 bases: TGTGCCAGCAGCTTCGATCGGAACAATGAGCAGTTCTTC. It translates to CASSFDRNNEQFF. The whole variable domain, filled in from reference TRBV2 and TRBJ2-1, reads EPEVTQTPSHQVTQMGQEVILRCVPISNHLYFYWYRQILGQKVEFLVSFYNNEISEKSEIFDDQFSVERPDGSNFTLKIRSTKLEDSAMYFCASSFDRNNEQFFGPGTRLTVL.

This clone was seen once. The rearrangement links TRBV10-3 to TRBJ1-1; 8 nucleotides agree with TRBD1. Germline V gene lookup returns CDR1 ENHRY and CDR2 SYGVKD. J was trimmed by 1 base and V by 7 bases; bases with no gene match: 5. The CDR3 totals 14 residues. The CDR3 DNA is TGTGCCATCAAGGAGACAGGGGAGAACACTGAAGCTTTCTTT. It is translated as CAIKETGENTEAFF.

In nucleotides, the CDR3 is TGCAGTGCTAAGCGGACAGAGACCCAGTACTTC. It encodes CSAKRTETQYF. The rearrangement uses TRBV20-1 and TRBJ2-5; D perhaps matches TRBD2 (5 bases). The ends were cut back, 4 bases at V and 4 bases at J, with 7 bases in the middle. Germline loops: CDR1 DFQATT, CDR2 SNEGSKA (reference sequence). This CDR3 is 11 amino acids long.

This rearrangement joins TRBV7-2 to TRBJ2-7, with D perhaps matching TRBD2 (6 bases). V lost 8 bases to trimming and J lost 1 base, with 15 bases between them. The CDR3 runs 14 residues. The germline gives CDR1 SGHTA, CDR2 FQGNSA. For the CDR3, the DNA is TGTGCCAGCGCCAGGTGGGAGGTTTCCTACGAGCAGTACTTC. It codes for CASARWEVSYEQYF.